One and the same sample provided the 26 T cell receptor beta chains below, sequenced in a study of OX40 agonist ivuxolimab in advanced cancers. Some clones are missing from TCRdb's copy, which holds only in-frame ones; the method was immunoSEQ multiplex PCR. Of 9,500 to 12,000 clones in the sample, about 90% were seen once. Sample: CD4+ or CD8+ T cells sorted from blood, taken in a trial of the OX40 agonist ivuxolimab. These receptors were collected from an adult with an advanced solid tumor such as melanoma, head and neck, liver or kidney cancer.

The rearrangement uses TRBV27 and TRBJ2-5, with unresolved D. The end of the DNA is better explained by TRBJ2-7, so the J call may be wrong. The CDR3 is 13 amino acids. Germline CDR1 is MNHEY and CDR2 is SMNVEV (reference sequence). CDR3 amino acids: CASSLTNAYEQYF. CDR3 DNA: TGTGCCAGCAGTTTAACCAACGCCTACGAGCAGTACTTC.

The V and J genes are TRBV7-8 and TRBJ2-5; a weak D match, TRBD2 (6 bases). The CDR3 sequence is 14 residues long. V lost 2 bases, J lost 5 bases, and 12 bases lay in between. The germline gives CDR1 SGHVS, CDR2 FQNEAQ. The CDR3: CASSLLAGRETQYF. Here the CDR3 DNA reads TGTGCCAGCAGCTTATTGGCAGGGAGGGAGACCCAGTACTTC. The variable domain in full, with the rest retrieved from reference TRBV7-8 and TRBJ2-5, is GAGVSQSPRYKVAKRGQDVALRCDPISGHVSLFWYQQALGQGPEFLTYFQNEAQLDKSGLPSDRFFAERPEGSVSTLKIQRTQQEDSAVYLCASSLLAGRETQYFGPGTRLLVL.

The CDR3 coding sequence is TGTGCCAGCAGCTTCTTGGCGGACAGGGTGGAGAATAATTCACCCCTCCACTTT. Protein sequence: CASSFLADRVENNSPLHF. The rearrangement joins TRBV21-1 to TRBJ1-6; the DNA was not used to check the table's D call, TRBD1. TRBV21-1 is marked as a pseudogene. CDR3 length: 18 amino acids.

V and J are TRBV7-3 and TRBJ2-5; 9 bases line up with TRBD1. Germline V gene sequence: CDR1 SGHTA, CDR2 FQGTGA. V gave up 1 base and J gave up 11 bases; unmatched junction bases: 5. The CDR3 totals 13 residues. CDR3 sequence (DNA): TGTGCCAGCAGCTTAAGCACAGGGGGCGGGCAGTACTTC. As protein: CASSLSTGGGQYF.

V gene TRBV29-1 combines with J gene TRBJ2-1, with D unclear. The V end lost 0 bases, the J end lost 4 bases, and 13 bases lay between the germline ends. Germline CDR1 and CDR2: SQVTM and ANQGSEA. This CDR3 is built from 15 residues. The CDR3 protein is CSVEDGRSGYNEQFF. CDR3 in DNA: TGCAGCGTTGAAGATGGCCGTTCCGGTTACAATGAGCAGTTCTTC.

The J gene is TRBJ2-1, the V gene TRBV7-3; TRBD2 aligns across 9 bases. J was trimmed by 8 bases and V by 2 bases; bases with no gene match: 7. There are 15 residues in the CDR3. The germline V gene encodes CDR1 SGHTA and CDR2 FQGTGA. The CDR3 DNA follows: TGTGCCAGCAGCTTAGTTGGGACTAGCTCCGATGAGCAGTTCTTC. Protein: CASSLVGTSSDEQFF.

The chain uses TRBV6-5 and TRBJ1-6; D ambiguous. This CDR3 comprises 12 residues. Germline-derived CDR1 and CDR2 are MNHEY and SVGAGI. Deletions cut 0 bases from V and 10 bases from J, with 4 bases between. The CDR3 spells CASSYSGSPLHF. The CDR3 DNA sequence: TGTGCCAGCAGTTACTCGGGATCACCCCTCCACTTT.

The gene calls are TRBV28 and TRBJ2-3; 10 bases fit TRBD2. The CDR3 runs 18 residues. The J segment lost 0 bases and the V segment lost 5 bases, leaving 11 bases of the junction unmatched. Germline CDR1 MDHEN, CDR2 SYDVKM. Written as DNA, the CDR3 is TGTGCCAGCAGTCACCCAAGCGGGGGGGAATCTAGCACAGATACGCAGTATTTT. It yields the protein CASSHPSGGESSTDTQYF. Combining the CDR3 with reference TRBV28 and TRBJ2-3 gives the whole variable domain DVKVTQSSRYLVKRTGEKVFLECVQDMDHENMFWYRQDPGLGLRLIYFSYDVKMKEKGDIPEGYSVSREKKERFSLILESASTNQTSMYLCASSHPSGGESSTDTQYFGPGTRLTVL.

The chain joins TRBV7-9 to TRBJ1-6, with D tentatively TRBD1 (5 bases). Germline V gene lookup returns CDR1 SEHNR and CDR2 FQNEAQ (reference sequence). This CDR3 is built from 13 residues. Trimming cost V 5 bases and J 12 bases, with 14 bases left between them. The CDR3 coding sequence is TGTGCCAGCAGCGGGGGATGGGCCGAACCCCTCCACTTT. This gives the protein CASSGGWAEPLHF.

The gene calls are TRBV4-1 and TRBJ1-5, with 7 bases fitting TRBD1. In germline, CDR1 is MGHRA, CDR2 YSYEKL. The length of the CDR3 is 14 residues. The J segment lost 4 bases and the V segment lost 4 bases, leaving 4 bases of the junction unmatched. This CDR3 is CASSLRQGNQPQHF. The DNA of the CDR3 is TGCGCCAGCAGCCTCCGACAGGGAAATCAGCCCCAGCATTTT.

V usage is TRBV19 and J usage is TRBJ2-7; no firm D call. The CDR3 spans 14 residues. Trimming cost V 5 bases and J 5 bases, with 16 bases left between them. Looked up from germline, CDR1 is LNHDA and CDR2 is SQIVND (reference sequence). The DNA of the CDR3 is TGTGCCAGTAGTCGGTGGGGTTTCAAAGACGAGCAGTACTTC. This codes for CASSRWGFKDEQYF.

Comment on this clone: The identical CDR3 is also encoded by other nucleotide sequences in the sample. V and J are TRBV13 and TRBJ1-3; the match to TRBD1 covers 9 bases. Looked up from germline, CDR1 is PRHDT and CDR2 is FYEKMQ (reference sequence). V trimming: 0 bases; J trimming: 2 bases; junction bases outside the gene matches: 2. The CDR3 runs 16 residues. The CDR3 is CASSLGHRGPGNTIYF. The CDR3 DNA follows: TGTGCCAGCAGCTTAGGCCACAGGGGGCCTGGAAACACCATATATTTT.

This clone has a single count. This chain links TRBV7-9 with TRBJ2-4, with 10 bases fitting TRBD1. Per germline, CDR1 SEHNR and CDR2 FQNEAQ (reference sequence). Trimming at V came to 5 bases and at J to 1 base, leaving 8 bases not matched to a gene. CDR3 length: 17 residues. CDR3 sequence reads: CASSTGRTGGAKNIQYF. CDR3 bases: TGTGCCAGCAGCACCGGACGGACAGGGGGGGCCAAAAACATTCAGTACTTC.

This clone is a singleton in its sample. The V call is TRBV5-6, the J call TRBJ2-5, with a possible D match to TRBD2 (6 bases). Germline V gene sequence: CDR1 SGHDT, CDR2 YYEEEE. Between the trimmed V and J ends, which lost 1 base and 1 base, there was a span of 14 bases. CDR3 length: 16 amino acids. CDR3 sequence (DNA): TGTGCCAGCAGCTTGTCAAAGACTAGGGGCCAAGAGACCCAGTACTTC. It translates to CASSLSKTRGQETQYF.

A note on this clone: The junction differs from germline at one of its ends, possibly a read error. The gene calls are TRBV19 and TRBJ1-4; D is undetermined. CDR1 LNHDA and CDR2 SQIVND come from the germline V gene (reference sequence). The CDR3 has 15 residues. The CDR3 nucleotides read TGTGCCAGTAGTTTAGACGGTGCAACTAATGAAAAACTGTTTTTT. Residues: CASSLDGATNEKLFF.

This clone has a single count. The chain links TRBV6-9 to TRBJ1-1; D may be TRBD1 (6 bases). Germline V CDR1 and CDR2: MNHGY, SVAAGI. V was trimmed by 3 bases and J by 1 base, leaving 12 bases between them. The CDR3 is 15 amino acids. CDR3 in DNA: TGTGCCAGCAGTTACCGCGGGGGCACGAACACTGAAGCTTTCTTT. This codes for CASSYRGGTNTEAFF.

The rearrangement links TRBV2 to TRBJ2-1; maybe TRBD2 (6 bases). Trimming cost V 4 bases and J 9 bases, with 16 bases left between them. The CDR3 spans 14 residues. Germline loops: CDR1 SNHLY, CDR2 FYNNEI. CDR3 DNA sequence: TGTGCCAGCAGTGCCAGACCGGGGGTTAGTGAGCAGTTCTTC. This translates into CASSARPGVSEQFF.

The chain uses TRBV19 and TRBJ2-5; D remains ambiguous. V lost 1 base to trimming and J lost 4 bases, with 10 bases between them. The CDR3 covers 14 residues. Germline CDR1 and CDR2: LNHDA and SQIVND (reference sequence). The CDR3 DNA sequence: TGTGCCAGTAGTATAGCCAGATTGGGAGAGACCCAGTACTTC. Translating it yields CASSIARLGETQYF.

V usage is TRBV10-1 and J usage is TRBJ2-2, with 7 bases lining up with TRBD1. Germline CDR1 WNHNN, CDR2 SYGVQD (reference sequence). CDR3 length equals 14 residues. The J segment lost 1 base and the V segment lost 4 bases, leaving 0 bases of the junction unmatched. The CDR3 sequence is CASSGTGNTGELFF. The CDR3 coding sequence is TGCGCCAGCAGTGGGACAGGGAACACCGGGGAGCTGTTTTTT.

This chain uses TRBV13 with TRBJ2-5; D unclear. The V end lost 4 bases, the J end lost 0 bases, and 9 bases lay between the germline ends. Germline loops: CDR1 PRHDT, CDR2 FYEKMQ (reference sequence). The CDR3 length is 14 residues. The CDR3: CASSSNGYQETQYF. In nucleotides, the CDR3 is TGTGCCAGCAGCTCCAACGGGTACCAAGAGACCCAGTACTTC.

The chain joins TRBV11-3 to TRBJ2-5; 8 bases fit TRBD2. With V trimmed by 5 bases and J by 3 bases, 8 bases remained unmatched. CDR1 and CDR2 from the germline V gene are SGHNT and YENEEA. This CDR3 has 15 amino acids. Here the CDR3 reads CASSPRGGQEETQYF. CDR3 bases: TGTGCCAGCAGCCCTCGGGGGGGCCAAGAAGAGACCCAGTACTTC.

The chain links TRBV9 to TRBJ2-3, with D possibly TRBD2 on 7 matching bases. V lost 3 bases to trimming and J lost 4 bases, with 12 bases between them. This CDR3 contains 14 residues. CDR1 and CDR2 from the germline V gene are SGDLS and YYNGEE. The CDR3 nucleotides are TGTGCCAGCAGCGGGGGGGGCCTCGCAGATACGCAGTATTTT. It yields the protein CASSGGGLADTQYF.

This clone was detected only a few times. The rearrangement joins TRBV2 to TRBJ2-7; D may match TRBD1 or TRBD2 (6 bases each). Germline V gives CDR1 SNHLY, CDR2 FYNNEI. The CDR3 sequence is 15 residues long. V shed 2 bases and J shed 3 bases, with 14 bases lying between them. CDR3 loop: CASSEYRDGGYEQYF. Here the CDR3 DNA reads TGTGCCAGCAGTGAATACAGGGACGGGGGCTACGAGCAGTACTTC.

This clone was counted once. Different DNA sequences within this sample yield the same CDR3. The chain joins TRBV6-1 to TRBJ2-5; D may be TRBD2 (6 bases). V dropped 3 bases and J dropped 1 base, with 9 bases sitting between them. Germline CDR1 MNHNS, CDR2 SASEGT. This CDR3 contains 14 residues. The CDR3 is CASSDAGSQETQYF. CDR3 nucleotide sequence: TGTGCCAGCAGTGACGCGGGGAGCCAAGAGACCCAGTACTTC.

The rearrangement joins TRBV5-7 to TRBJ2-1; D perhaps matches TRBD2 (7 bases). TRBV5-7 is designated an ORF whose function remains uncertain. V lost 0 bases and J lost 3, with 19 bases in between. The CDR3 length is 18 residues. CDR3 loop: CASSLGGGDGTLYNEQFF. In DNA, the CDR3 is TGTGCCAGCAGCTTGGGAGGGGGGGACGGAACCCTCTACAATGAGCAGTTCTTC.

The chain is built from TRBV2 and TRBJ2-1, with D unclear. The germline CDR1 and CDR2 sequences are SNHLY and FYNNEI. The CDR3 is 12 amino acids. The ends were cut back, 7 bases at V and 6 bases at J, with 10 bases in the middle. The CDR3 here is CASKYGSNEQFF. CDR3 coding DNA: TGTGCCAGCAAATACGGGTCCAATGAGCAGTTCTTC.